The source of this T cell receptor beta chain is a study of OX40 agonist ivuxolimab in advanced cancers. Study-level information: Intravenous ivuxolimab was administered to patients every 2 weeks at 0.01 to 10 mg/kg. The dose-escalation cohort had hepatocellular carcinoma, melanoma, renal cell or head and neck cancer. Study observations and caveats: Certain nonresponders likewise exhibited a low normalized T-cell clonal expansion. At doses 0.1 to 3.0 mg/kg, CD4+ and CD8+ clones expanded.

The CDR3 spans 15 residues. V trimming: 4 bases; J trimming: 3 bases; junction bases outside the gene matches: 5. Germline V gene sequence: CDR1 MNHEY, CDR2 SMNVEV (reference sequence). For this clone: Antigen: not known.

Using immunoSEQ multiplex PCR, the repertoire was profiled, and TCRdb retains in-frame clones only, with some absent. The data hold some 14,000 clones, with about 94% observed a single time. This sequence joins TRBV27 and TRBJ1-3; 8 bases align to TRBD1. This TCR came from an adult with an advanced solid tumor such as melanoma, head and neck, liver or kidney cancer. The sample here was CD4+ or CD8+ T cells sorted from blood, taken in a trial of the OX40 agonist ivuxolimab. The CDR3 nucleotides are TGTGCCAGCAGTTCGTCGGACAGGGTTGGAAACACCATATATTTT. This translates into CASSSSDRVGNTIYF.